These 24 T cell receptor beta chains were sequenced from one sample in a study of T cell responses to AZD1222 COVID-19 vaccine. The assay was immunoSEQ multiplex PCR, and TCRdb's table has in-frame clones only and misses some. The data hold 120,000 to 150,000 clones, with around 93% observed a single time. Sequences were derived from peripheral blood, sampled on day 0 of AZD1222 vaccination. These receptors originate from an adult in good health.

This chain links TRBV28 with TRBJ1-2; D is uncertain. V shed 1 base and J shed 3 bases, with 9 bases lying between them. The CDR3 totals 14 residues. The V gene's germline CDR1 is MDHEN and CDR2 SYDVKM. CDR3 bases: TGTGCCAGCAGTTTATCCAGGTGGGACTATGGCTACACCTTC. Its translation: CASSLSRWDYGYTF.

This clone turned up a few times. The V call is TRBV3-1 (or the pseudogene TRBV3-2), the J call TRBJ2-2; D is undetermined. Trimming took off 5 bases at V and 5 bases at J, with 12 bases between the two ends. The germline V gene has CDR1 LGHDT and CDR2 YNNKEL (reference sequence). There are 14 residues in the CDR3. CDR3 region: CASSSALQTGELFF. CDR3 nucleotides: TGTGCCAGCAGCTCGGCCTTACAGACCGGGGAGCTGTTTTTT.

The CDR3 region is CASSQTGTWNQPQHF. In nucleotides, the CDR3 is TGCGCCAGCAGCCAAACAGGGACATGGAACCAGCCCCAGCATTTT. The J gene is TRBJ1-5, the V gene TRBV4-1; TRBD1 is a possible D gene (6 bases). The CDR3 totals 15 residues. V was trimmed by 2 bases and J by 7 bases, leaving 15 bases between them. Germline V lookup: CDR1 MGHRA, CDR2 YSYEKL.

The J gene is TRBJ1-1, the V gene TRBV29-1; 7 nucleotides align to TRBD1. This CDR3 is 15 amino acids long. In germline, CDR1 is SQVTM, CDR2 ANQGSEA. Trimming took 5 bases from V and 1 from J; bases not matched to a gene: 10. The CDR3 bases are TGCAGCGTTAAGACAGGGATTCGGGGGAACACTGAAGCTTTCTTT. As protein: CSVKTGIRGNTEAFF.

The rearrangement uses TRBV11-2 and TRBJ1-6; a weak D match, TRBD1 (5 bases). Between the trimmed V and J ends, which lost 5 bases and 0 bases, there was a span of 14 bases. The CDR3 is 17 residues long. Germline CDR1 reads SGHAT; CDR2 reads FQNNGV. CDR3 loop: CASSPQTVSSYNSPLHF. CDR3 nucleotide sequence: TGTGCCAGCAGCCCGCAGACAGTTAGCTCCTATAATTCACCCCTCCACTTT.

The chain recombines TRBV5-4 with TRBJ1-2, with D maybe TRBD1 (6 bases). This CDR3 region has 15 residues. The germline gives CDR1 SGHNT, CDR2 YYREEE (reference sequence). The V and J ends lost 4 bases and 0 bases respectively, with 13 bases between them. This chain's CDR3 is CASSGPGTSNYGYTF. The DNA for the CDR3 is TGTGCCAGCAGCGGTCCCGGGACATCTAACTATGGCTACACCTTC.

The chain recombines TRBV4-2 with TRBJ2-3; 10 nucleotides match TRBD2. Germline V lookup: CDR1 LGHNA, CDR2 YNFKEQ. This CDR3 comprises 18 residues. The V segment lost 0 bases and the J segment 1 base; nucleotides outside the gene matches: 7. The CDR3 bases are TGTGCCAGCAGCCAAGAGGAGCTAGCGGGGGCCCGCACAGATACGCAGTATTTT. Its protein is CASSQEELAGARTDTQYF.

V is TRBV7-9 and J is TRBJ2-1, with 9 bases matching TRBD1. With 5 bases clipped from V and 3 bases from J, the junction kept 5 bases outside the gene matches. CDR1 and CDR2 from the germline V gene are SEHNR and FQNEAQ (reference sequence). CDR3 length: 15 amino acids. In nucleotides, the CDR3 is TGTGCCAGCAGCCCCTTGGGACAGGGCTACAATGAGCAGTTCTTC. The encoded protein is CASSPLGQGYNEQFF.

The chain carries TRBV19 and TRBJ2-5, with 7 nucleotides matching TRBD2. The junction had 11 bases not matched to a gene; V was cut back by 6 bases and J by 4 bases. The CDR3 contains 15 residues. Germline V gene data show CDR1 as LNHDA and CDR2 as SQIVND (reference sequence). In DNA, the CDR3 is TGTGCCAGTAGGGCGCTTTGGGGCGGGGGAGAGACCCAGTACTTC. Amino acid sequence: CASRALWGGGETQYF.

The CDR3 sequence is CAISETSYEQYF. The CDR3 nucleotides are TGTGCCATCAGTGAGACTAGCTACGAGCAGTACTTC. V usage is TRBV10-3 and J usage is TRBJ2-7, with D maybe TRBD2 (5 bases). Per the germline V gene, CDR1 is ENHRY and CDR2 is SYGVKD. The V end lost 2 bases, the J end lost 3 bases, and 5 bases lay between the germline ends. This CDR3 spans 12 amino acids.

V and J are TRBV12-2 and TRBJ2-7; TRBD2 is the table's D call, not checked against the DNA. TRBV12-2 is assigned pseudogene status. The CDR3 covers 16 residues. CDR3 region: CASRLVRTSGKNEQYF. In nucleotides, the CDR3 is TGTGCAAGTCGCTTGGTCCGTACTAGCGGGAAAAACGAGCAGTACTTC.

In this sample, this clone turned up a few times. V is TRBV7-9 and J is TRBJ1-6; D is unclear. V was pared by 4 bases and J by 5 bases, with 6 bases between. The CDR3 spans 13 residues. Looked up from germline, CDR1 is SEHNR and CDR2 is FQNEAQ (reference sequence). DNA of the CDR3: TGTGCCAGCAGCTCATCAAATAATTCACCCCTCCACTTT. Its translation is CASSSSNNSPLHF.

This chain joins TRBV10-3 and TRBJ1-2; D possibly corresponds to TRBD1 (6 bases). The CDR3 is 17 amino acids. Looked up from germline, CDR1 is ENHRY and CDR2 is SYGVKD. Trimming took off 3 bases at V and 0 bases at J, with 17 bases between the two ends. CDR3 loop: CAISEGGARTANYGYTF. CDR3 nucleotide sequence: TGTGCCATCAGTGAAGGGGGGGCTAGGACAGCTAACTATGGCTACACCTTC.

The chain couples TRBV27 to TRBJ2-3; D not resolved. With 4 bases removed from V and 0 bases from J, the gap between germline ends came to 8 bases. Germline values: CDR1 MNHEY, CDR2 SMNVEV (reference sequence). This CDR3 is 14 amino acids long. CDR3 coding DNA: TGTGCCAGCAGTTCATGGGCGAGCACAGATACGCAGTATTTT. Translation: CASSSWASTDTQYF.

J is TRBJ1-1 and V is TRBV5-1, with D unresolved. The CDR3 contains 13 residues. The V end was cut by 0 bases, the J end by 7 bases, with 10 bases between. Germline V gives CDR1 SGHRS, CDR2 YFSETQ. CDR3: CASSLGGRVEAFF. The DNA for the CDR3 is TGCGCCAGCAGCTTGGGCGGGAGAGTTGAAGCTTTCTTT.

The rearrangement uses TRBV7-9 and TRBJ2-6; no clear D gene. The CDR3 contains 13 residues. Germline CDR1 reads SEHNR; CDR2 reads FQNEAQ (reference sequence). Trimming left V 3 bases short and J 4 bases short, with 4 bases between. The CDR3 sequence: CASSFPGANVLTF. The CDR3 DNA follows: TGTGCCAGCAGCTTTCCCGGGGCCAACGTCCTGACTTTC.

The rearrangement uses TRBV24-1 and TRBJ1-2; TRBD1 matches 11 bases. This CDR3 is 18 amino acids long. The J segment lost 5 bases and the V segment lost 4 bases, leaving 14 bases of the junction unmatched. CDR1 and CDR2 (germline): KGHDR, SFDVKD. CDR3 nucleotides: TGTGCCACCAGTGAGGCAGGGGACCGGGACAGGGGGAATTATGGCTACACCTTC. Its translation is CATSEAGDRDRGNYGYTF.

The CDR3 coding sequence is TGTGCCATCAGTGAGTCCTCTATGGGCCCCACTGAAGCTTTCTTT. Residues: CAISESSMGPTEAFF. The V call is TRBV10-3, the J call TRBJ1-1; D is unclear. This CDR3 is built from 15 residues. V was clipped by 0 bases and J by 4 bases, with 12 bases between them. The germline V gene encodes CDR1 ENHRY and CDR2 SYGVKD.

This clone came up once. V and J are TRBV27 and TRBJ2-7; D gene ambiguous. The CDR3 runs to 15 residues. Germline lookup yields CDR1 MNHEY and CDR2 SMNVEV (reference sequence). V was cut by 7 bases and J by 6 bases, with 22 bases left in between. The CDR3 DNA sequence: TGTGCCAGCACCCCCTTCTTGGCGAGCGCTTCCGAGCAGTACTTC. Protein: CASTPFLASASEQYF.

The chain combines TRBV2 with TRBJ1-2, with TRBD1 as a possible D gene (5 bases). The CDR3 is 13 residues long. Trimming removed 8 bases from V and 0 bases from J, with 10 bases in between. Germline-derived CDR1 and CDR2 are SNHLY and FYNNEI. The DNA for the CDR3 is TGTGCCAGCCTGGGGCAGACTAACTATGGCTACACCTTC. Its translation: CASLGQTNYGYTF.

V and J are TRBV11-3 and TRBJ2-7; 11 bases agree with TRBD2. The CDR3 has 16 amino acids. Germline-derived CDR1 and CDR2 are SGHNT and YENEEA. Trimming took 4 bases from V and 0 from J; bases not matched to a gene: 5. The CDR3: CASSSRLAGNSYEQYF. The CDR3 bases are TGTGCCAGCAGCTCCCGACTAGCGGGAAACTCCTACGAGCAGTACTTC.

The rearrangement uses TRBV15 and TRBJ2-1, with D possibly matching TRBD1 (6 bases). V was shortened by 1 base and J by 7 bases, with 26 bases between the two germline ends. This CDR3 is 19 amino acids long. Germline V gene data show CDR1 as LNHNV and CDR2 as YYDKDF (reference sequence). The CDR3 is CATSRASGTKGPQGNEQFF. The CDR3, as DNA: TGTGCCACCAGCAGAGCTTCCGGGACGAAGGGGCCCCAGGGGAATGAGCAGTTCTTC.

The chain uses TRBV2 and TRBJ1-5, with 8 bases aligning to TRBD1. Unmatched junction bases numbered 4, after V lost 8 bases and J lost 4 bases. Germline V gene sequence: CDR1 SNHLY, CDR2 FYNNEI. The CDR3 spans 13 residues. The CDR3 DNA follows: TGTGCCAGCGCGGGACAGGAAAATCAGCCCCAGCATTTT. Encoded protein: CASAGQENQPQHF.

This clone came up a few times. V usage is TRBV30 and J usage is TRBJ2-7, with 10 bases fitting TRBD1. Germline V CDR1 and CDR2: GTSNPN, SVGIG (reference sequence). With V trimmed by 2 bases and J by 4 bases, 8 bases remained unmatched. The length of the CDR3 is 15 residues. The CDR3 DNA reads as TGTGCCTGGAGTTCCGATGACAGGGGGCTGTACGAGCAGTACTTC. As protein: CAWSSDDRGLYEQYF.